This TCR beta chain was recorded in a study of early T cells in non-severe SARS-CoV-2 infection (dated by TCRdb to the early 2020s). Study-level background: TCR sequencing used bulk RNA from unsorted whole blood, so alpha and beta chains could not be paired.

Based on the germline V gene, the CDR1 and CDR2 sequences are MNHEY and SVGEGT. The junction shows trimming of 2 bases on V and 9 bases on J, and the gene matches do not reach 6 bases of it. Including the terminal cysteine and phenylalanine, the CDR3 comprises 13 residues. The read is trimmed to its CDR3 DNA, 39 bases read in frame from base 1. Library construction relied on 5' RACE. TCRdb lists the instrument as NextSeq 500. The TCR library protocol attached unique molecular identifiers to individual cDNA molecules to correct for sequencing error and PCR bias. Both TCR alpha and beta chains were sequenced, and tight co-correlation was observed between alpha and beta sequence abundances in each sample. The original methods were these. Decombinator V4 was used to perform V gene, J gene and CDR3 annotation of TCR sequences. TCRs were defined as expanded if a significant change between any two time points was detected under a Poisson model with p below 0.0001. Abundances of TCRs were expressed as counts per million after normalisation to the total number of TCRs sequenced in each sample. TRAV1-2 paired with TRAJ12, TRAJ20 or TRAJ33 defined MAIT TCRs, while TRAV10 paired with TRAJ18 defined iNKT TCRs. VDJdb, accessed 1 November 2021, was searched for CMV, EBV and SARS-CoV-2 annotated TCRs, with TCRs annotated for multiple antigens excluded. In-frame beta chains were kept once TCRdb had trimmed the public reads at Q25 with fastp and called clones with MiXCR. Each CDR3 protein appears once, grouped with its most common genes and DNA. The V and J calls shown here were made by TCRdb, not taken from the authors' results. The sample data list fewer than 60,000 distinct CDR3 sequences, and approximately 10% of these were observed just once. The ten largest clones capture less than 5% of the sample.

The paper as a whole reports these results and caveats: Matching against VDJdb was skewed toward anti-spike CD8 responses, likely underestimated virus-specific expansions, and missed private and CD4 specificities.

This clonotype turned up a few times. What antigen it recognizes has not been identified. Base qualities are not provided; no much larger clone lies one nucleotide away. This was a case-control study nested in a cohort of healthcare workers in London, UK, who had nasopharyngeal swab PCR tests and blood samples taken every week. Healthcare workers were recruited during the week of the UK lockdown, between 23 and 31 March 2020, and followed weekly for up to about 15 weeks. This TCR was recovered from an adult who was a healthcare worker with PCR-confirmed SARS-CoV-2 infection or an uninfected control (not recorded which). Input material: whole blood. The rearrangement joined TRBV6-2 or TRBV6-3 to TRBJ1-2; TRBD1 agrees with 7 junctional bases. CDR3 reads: CASSYGDRGSYTF. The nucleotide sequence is TGTGCCAGCAGTTACGGGGACAGAGGAAGCTACACCTTC.